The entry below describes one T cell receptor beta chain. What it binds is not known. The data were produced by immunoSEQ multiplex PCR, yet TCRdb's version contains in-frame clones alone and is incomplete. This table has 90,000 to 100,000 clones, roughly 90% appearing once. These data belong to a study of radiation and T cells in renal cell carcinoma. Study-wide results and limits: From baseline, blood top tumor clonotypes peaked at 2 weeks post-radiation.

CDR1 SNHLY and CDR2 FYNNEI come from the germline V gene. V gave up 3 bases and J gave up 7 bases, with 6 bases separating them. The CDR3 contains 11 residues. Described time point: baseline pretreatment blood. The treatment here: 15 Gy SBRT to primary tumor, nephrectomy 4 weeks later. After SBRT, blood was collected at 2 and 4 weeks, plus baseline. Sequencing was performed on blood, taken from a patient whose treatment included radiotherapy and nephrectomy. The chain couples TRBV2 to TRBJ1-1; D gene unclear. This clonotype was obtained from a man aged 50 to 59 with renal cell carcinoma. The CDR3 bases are TGTGCCAGCAGTGAGGCGGGTGAAGCTTTCTTT. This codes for CASSEAGEAFF.